The T cell receptor (beta chain) described here comes from a study of blood T cell repertoires in COVID-19. For the study at large: From T cells, B-cell-depleted T cells, or PBMCs came the material, which was cDNA or gDNA.

J gave up 1 base and V 4 bases, and 8 bases lay outside the gene matches. The CDR3 has 17 amino acids. The germline V gene encodes CDR1 PRHDT and CDR2 FYEKMQ (reference sequence). In the original analysis: Estimation of nucleated cell counts was performed using reference gene primer amplification. The assay was immunoSEQ multiplex PCR, and TCRdb's table has in-frame clones only and misses some. The V and J calls and clone size are taken from that table; D and trimming were inferred from the DNA. This table has 300,000 to 400,000 clones, roughly nine tenths appearing once. Source material: PBMCs or T cells enriched from blood (not recorded which). The chain combines TRBV13 with TRBJ2-1; 9 nucleotides agree with TRBD2. This TCR was sampled from a man aged 18 to 29 who had recovered from COVID-19. CDR3: CASSSTAGGRSYNEQFF. The CDR3 DNA reads as TGTGCCAGCAGCTCTACAGCGGGGGGCCGTTCCTACAATGAGCAGTTCTTC.